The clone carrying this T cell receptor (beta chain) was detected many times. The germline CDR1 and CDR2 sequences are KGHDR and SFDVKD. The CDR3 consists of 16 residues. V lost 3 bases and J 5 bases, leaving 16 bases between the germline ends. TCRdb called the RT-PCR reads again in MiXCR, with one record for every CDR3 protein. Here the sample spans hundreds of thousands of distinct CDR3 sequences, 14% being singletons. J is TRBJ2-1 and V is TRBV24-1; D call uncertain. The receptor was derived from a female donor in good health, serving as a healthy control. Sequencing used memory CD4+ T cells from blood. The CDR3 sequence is CATSDPYLMGNNEQFF. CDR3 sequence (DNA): TGTGCCACCAGTGATCCCTACCTAATGGGAAACAATGAGCAGTTCTTC.